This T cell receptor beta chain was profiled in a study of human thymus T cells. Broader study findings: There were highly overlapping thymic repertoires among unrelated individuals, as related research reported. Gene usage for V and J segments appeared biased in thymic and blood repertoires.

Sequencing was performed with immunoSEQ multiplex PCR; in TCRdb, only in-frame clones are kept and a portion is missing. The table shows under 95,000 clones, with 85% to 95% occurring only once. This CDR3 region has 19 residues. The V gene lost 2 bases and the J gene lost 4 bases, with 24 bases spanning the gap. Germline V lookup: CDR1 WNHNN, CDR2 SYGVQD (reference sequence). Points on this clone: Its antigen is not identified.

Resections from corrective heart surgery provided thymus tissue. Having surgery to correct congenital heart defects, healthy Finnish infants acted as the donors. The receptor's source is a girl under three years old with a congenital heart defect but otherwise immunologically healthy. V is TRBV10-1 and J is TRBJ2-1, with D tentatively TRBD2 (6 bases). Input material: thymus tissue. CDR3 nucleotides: TGCGCCAGCAGTGAGATCGTCCCCGGGACTTCCCAGAATTACAATGAGCAGTTCTTC. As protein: CASSEIVPGTSQNYNEQFF.